The clone carrying this TCR beta chain has at least ten counts. The entry originates in a study of human T cells and chemical hapten exposure. The time point was: patch test 1, 2 weeks after DPC sensitization. The treatment denotes: therapeutic diphenylcyclopropenone sensitization with weekly scalp DPC. The germline gives CDR1 MNHEY, CDR2 SMNVEV (reference sequence). The CDR3 consists of 18 residues. J was trimmed by 1 base and V by 6 bases; bases with no gene match: 13. TCRdb independently ran MiXCR on the RACE reads; one entry per CDR3 protein. The sample has some 49,000 distinct CDR3 sequences, approximately 9.1% seen once.

Sequenced here: whole blood, sampled in connection with sensitization to the hapten diphenylcyclopropenone (DPC). The sequence derives from a woman in her 50s with alopecia areata. Some clones in this sample may be carry-over from other donors' samples. This sequence joins TRBV27 and TRBJ2-5, with TRBD2 identical over 11 bases. CDR3 protein: CASSTRVGLAGLQETQYF. The CDR3, as DNA: TGTGCCAGCAGCACCCGCGTAGGACTAGCGGGTCTCCAAGAGACCCAGTACTTC.